This T cell receptor (beta chain) stems from a study of shared clonotypes between healthy human individuals. Regarding the study as a whole: Around 4.9% of naive CD4 clonotypes were shared across a handful of donors.

The CDR3 covers 15 residues. Trimming took off 0 bases at V and 5 bases at J, with 12 bases between the two ends. Germline-derived CDR1 and CDR2 are SEHNR and FQNEAQ (reference sequence). Terminally differentiated effector memory CD45RA+ cells were excluded from the naive CD8 cells, which were CD45RO-negative and positively selected for CCR7. As for this clone: What it binds is unknown. Other nucleotide sequences from this sample produce the same CDR3.

Sequencing used immunoSEQ multiplex PCR; TCRdb keeps in-frame clones, though not all of them. The data show just over 2,000,000 clones, roughly 94% seen once. This TCR was recovered from a man between 18 and 35 years old in good health. Sequencing was done on a sample of naive CD8+ T cells sorted from blood. The chain couples TRBV7-9 to TRBJ2-3; D possibly corresponds to TRBD2 (7 bases). DNA for the CDR3: TGTGCCAGCAGCTTAGCGGGGGGGCCAGGAGATACGCAGTATTTT. Translated: CASSLAGGPGDTQYF.